This T cell receptor (beta chain) was documented in a study of T cell responses to AZD1222 COVID-19 vaccine. Here immunoSEQ multiplex PCR was the method, and the copy in TCRdb shows in-frame clones only, minus some. The profile shows 120,000 to 150,000 clones, more than 85% of them singletons. The receptor's source is an adult in good health. The material sequenced was peripheral blood, taken on day 0 of AZD1222 vaccination.

The CDR3 reads CASSRGQGFRGYTF. The CDR3 region has the DNA TGTGCCAGCAGCCGTGGACAGGGGTTTCGAGGCTACACCTTC. J is TRBJ1-2 and V is TRBV6-5; 9 bases are a match to TRBD1. This CDR3 has 14 amino acids. Germline loops: CDR1 MNHEY, CDR2 SVGAGI. J gave up 8 bases and V 6 bases, and 10 bases lay outside the gene matches.